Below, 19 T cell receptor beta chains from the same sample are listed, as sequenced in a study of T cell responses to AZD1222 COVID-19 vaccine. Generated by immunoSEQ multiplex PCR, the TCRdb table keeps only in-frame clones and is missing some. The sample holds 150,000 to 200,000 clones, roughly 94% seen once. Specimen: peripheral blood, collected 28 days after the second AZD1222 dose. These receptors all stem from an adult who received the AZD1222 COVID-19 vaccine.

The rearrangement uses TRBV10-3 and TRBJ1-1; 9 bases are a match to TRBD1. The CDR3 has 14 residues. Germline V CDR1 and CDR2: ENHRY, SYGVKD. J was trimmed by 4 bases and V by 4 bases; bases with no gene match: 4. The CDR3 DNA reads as TGTGCCATCAGTGGGACAGGGGTAGGCACTGAAGCTTTCTTT. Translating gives CAISGTGVGTEAFF.

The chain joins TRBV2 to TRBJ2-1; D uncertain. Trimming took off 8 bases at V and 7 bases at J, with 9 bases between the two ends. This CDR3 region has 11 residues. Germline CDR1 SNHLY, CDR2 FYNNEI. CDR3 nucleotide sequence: TGTGCCAGCGTTCTCCGGAATGAGCAGTTCTTC. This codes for CASVLRNEQFF.

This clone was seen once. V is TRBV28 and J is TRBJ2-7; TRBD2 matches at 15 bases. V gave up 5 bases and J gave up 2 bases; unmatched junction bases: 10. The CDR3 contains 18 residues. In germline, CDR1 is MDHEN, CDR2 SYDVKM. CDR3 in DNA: TGTGCCAGCAGTCCAACCGGGACTAGCGGGAGGCTTCCCTACGAGCAGTACTTC. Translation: CASSPTGTSGRLPYEQYF.

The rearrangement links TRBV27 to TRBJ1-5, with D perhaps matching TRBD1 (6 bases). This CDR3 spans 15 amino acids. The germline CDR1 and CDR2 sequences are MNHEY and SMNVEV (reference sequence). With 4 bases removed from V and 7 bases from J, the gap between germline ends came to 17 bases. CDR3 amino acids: CASSSRGPPGQPQHF. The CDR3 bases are TGTGCCAGCAGTTCCAGGGGTCCCCCGGGGCAGCCCCAGCATTTT.

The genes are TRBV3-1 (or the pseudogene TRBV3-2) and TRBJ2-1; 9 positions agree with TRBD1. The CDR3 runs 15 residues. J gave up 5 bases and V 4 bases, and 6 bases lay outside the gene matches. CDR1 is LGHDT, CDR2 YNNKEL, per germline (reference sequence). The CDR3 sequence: CASSPGQGLDNEQFF. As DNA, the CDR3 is TGTGCCAGCAGCCCCGGACAGGGGCTAGACAATGAGCAGTTCTTC.

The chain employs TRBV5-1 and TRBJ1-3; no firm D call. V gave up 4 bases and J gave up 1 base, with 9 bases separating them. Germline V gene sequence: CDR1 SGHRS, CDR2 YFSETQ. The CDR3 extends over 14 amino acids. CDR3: CASSPARSGNTIYF. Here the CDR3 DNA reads TGCGCCAGCAGCCCGGCTCGGTCTGGAAACACCATATATTTT.

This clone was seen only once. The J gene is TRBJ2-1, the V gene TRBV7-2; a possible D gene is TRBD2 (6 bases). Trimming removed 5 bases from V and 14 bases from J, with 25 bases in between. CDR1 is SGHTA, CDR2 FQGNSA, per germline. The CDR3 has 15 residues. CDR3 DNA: TGTGCCAGCAGCCCTGGCGGGGCCAGGAACGGAAGGAAGTTCTTC. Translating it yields CASSPGGARNGRKFF.

The CDR3 is CASSTTGEGTGELFF. DNA of the CDR3: TGTGCCAGTAGTACAACAGGTGAAGGTACCGGGGAGCTGTTTTTT. The V call is TRBV19, the J call TRBJ2-2, with D possibly TRBD1 on 5 matching bases. Trimming stripped 4 bases from V and 5 bases from J, with 14 bases between. CDR1 and CDR2 (germline): LNHDA, SQIVND (reference sequence). The CDR3 extends over 15 amino acids.

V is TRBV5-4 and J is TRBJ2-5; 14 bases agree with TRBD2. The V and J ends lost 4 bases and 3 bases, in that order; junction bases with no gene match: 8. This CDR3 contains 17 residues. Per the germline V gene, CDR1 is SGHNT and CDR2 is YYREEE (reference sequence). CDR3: CASSTGTSGGYKETQYF. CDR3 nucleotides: TGTGCCAGCAGCACCGGGACTAGCGGGGGCTATAAAGAGACCCAGTACTTC.

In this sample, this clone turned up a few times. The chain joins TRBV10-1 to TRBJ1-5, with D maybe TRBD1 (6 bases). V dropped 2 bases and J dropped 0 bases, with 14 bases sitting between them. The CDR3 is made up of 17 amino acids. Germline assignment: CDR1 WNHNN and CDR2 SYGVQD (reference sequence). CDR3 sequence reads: CASSELGQSYSNQPQHF. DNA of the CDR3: TGCGCCAGCAGTGAGCTTGGACAGTCATATAGCAATCAGCCCCAGCATTTT.

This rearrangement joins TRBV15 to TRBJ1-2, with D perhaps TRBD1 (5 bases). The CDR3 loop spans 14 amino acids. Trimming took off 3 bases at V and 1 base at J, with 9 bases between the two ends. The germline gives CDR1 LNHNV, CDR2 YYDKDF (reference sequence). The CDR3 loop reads CATSRRGSNYGYTF. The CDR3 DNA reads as TGTGCCACCAGCAGGCGGGGCAGTAACTATGGCTACACCTTC.

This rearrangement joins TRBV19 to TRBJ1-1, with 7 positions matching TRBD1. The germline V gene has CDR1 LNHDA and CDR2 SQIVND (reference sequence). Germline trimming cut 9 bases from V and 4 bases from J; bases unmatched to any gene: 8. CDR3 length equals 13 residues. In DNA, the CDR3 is TGTGCCAGCTCGGGACAGATGATCACTGAAGCTTTCTTT. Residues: CASSGQMITEAFF.

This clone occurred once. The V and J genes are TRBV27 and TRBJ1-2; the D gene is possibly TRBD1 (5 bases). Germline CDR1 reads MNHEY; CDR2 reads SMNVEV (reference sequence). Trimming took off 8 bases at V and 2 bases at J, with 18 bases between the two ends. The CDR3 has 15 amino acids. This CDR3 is CASGASHQGNYGYTF. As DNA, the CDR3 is TGTGCCAGCGGGGCCTCACATCAAGGGAACTATGGCTACACCTTC.

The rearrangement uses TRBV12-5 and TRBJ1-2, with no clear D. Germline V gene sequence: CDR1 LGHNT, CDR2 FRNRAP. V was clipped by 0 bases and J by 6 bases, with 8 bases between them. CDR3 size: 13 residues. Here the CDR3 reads CASGLVPRDGYTF. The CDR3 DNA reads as TGTGCTAGTGGTTTGGTACCTAGGGATGGCTACACCTTC.

CDR3 in DNA: TGTGCCAGCAGCGACGGGGGGTACGAGCAGTACTTC. It specifies CASSDGGYEQYF. V and J are TRBV5-4 and TRBJ2-7, with 7 bases fitting TRBD2. The CDR3 consists of 12 residues. V lost 4 bases and J lost 4; bases outside the gene matches: 2. Germline V gene data show CDR1 as SGHNT and CDR2 as YYREEE (reference sequence).

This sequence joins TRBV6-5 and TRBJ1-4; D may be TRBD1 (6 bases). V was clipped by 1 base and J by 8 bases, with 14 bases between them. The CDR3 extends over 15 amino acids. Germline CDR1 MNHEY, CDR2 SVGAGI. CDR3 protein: CASSYFSGVNEKLFF. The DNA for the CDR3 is TGTGCCAGCAGTTACTTTTCAGGGGTTAACGAAAAACTGTTTTTT.

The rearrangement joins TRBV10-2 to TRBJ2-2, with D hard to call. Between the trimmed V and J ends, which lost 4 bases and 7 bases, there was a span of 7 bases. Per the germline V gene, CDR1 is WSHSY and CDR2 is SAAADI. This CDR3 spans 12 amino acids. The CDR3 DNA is TGCGCCAGCAGTGTGGAATACGGGGAGCTGTTTTTT. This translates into CASSVEYGELFF.

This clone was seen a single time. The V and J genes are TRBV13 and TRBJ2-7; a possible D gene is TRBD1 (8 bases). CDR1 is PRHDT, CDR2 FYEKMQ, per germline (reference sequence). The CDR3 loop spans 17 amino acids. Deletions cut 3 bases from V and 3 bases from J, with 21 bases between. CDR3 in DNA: TGTGCCAGCAGCTTGTTGACTCAACAGGGGGAGGGCTACGAGCAGTACTTC. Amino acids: CASSLLTQQGEGYEQYF.

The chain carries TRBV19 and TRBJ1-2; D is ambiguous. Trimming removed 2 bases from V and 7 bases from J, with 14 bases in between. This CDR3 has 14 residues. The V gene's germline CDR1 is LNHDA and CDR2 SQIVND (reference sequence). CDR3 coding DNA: TGTGCCAGTAGTATAAGCTTCGGAGCGGTTGGCTACACCTTC. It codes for CASSISFGAVGYTF.